The clone carrying this T cell receptor beta chain was seen a few times. The CDR3 covers 13 residues. Trimming left V 3 bases short and J 2 bases short, with 8 bases between. CDR1 is LNHDA, CDR2 SQIVND, per germline (reference sequence). This specimen belongs to a study of T-cell reconstitution after alpha-beta-depleted transplantation in children. Preparation of the TCRbeta library used unique molecular identifiers. TCRdb reprocessed the PCR reads via MiXCR and lists one record per CDR3 protein. Of about 360,000 distinct CDR3 sequences in the sample, about an eighth were seen once. The receptor comes from a human donor who donated a stem cell graft to a child with Fanconi anemia. The chain couples TRBV19 to TRBJ2-7, with D possibly matching TRBD1 (6 bases). Sequencing was performed on PBMCs, taken from the stem cell graft. CDR3 coding DNA: TGTGCCAGTAGTATGGGACACCCCTACGAGCAGTACTTC. This gives the protein CASSMGHPYEQYF.